These 30 T cell receptor beta chains originate from one sample sequenced in a study of PD-L1 blockade in urothelial cancer. Sequencing used immunoSEQ multiplex PCR; TCRdb keeps in-frame clones, though not all of them. Seen here are 60,000 to 70,000 clones, approximately 78% observed once, and the top ten hold over 1.5%. Time point reported: pretreatment peripheral blood. The sample here was PBMCs, taken around atezolizumab (anti-PD-L1) treatment. All receptors come from a man between 65 and 85 years old with urothelial cancer.

The V call is TRBV4-3, the J call TRBJ2-2, with 7 bases lining up with TRBD2. The CDR3 consists of 16 residues. V gave up 1 base and J gave up 4 bases; unmatched junction bases: 6. Per the germline V gene, CDR1 is LGHNA and CDR2 is YSLEER. The CDR3 DNA is TGCGCCAGCAGCCAAGGATTTGCGGGAGTCACCGGGGAGCTGTTTTTT. Its protein is CASSQGFAGVTGELFF.

The rearrangement uses TRBV27 and TRBJ2-5; tentatively, D is TRBD1 (6 bases). The CDR3 covers 15 residues. Per the germline V gene, CDR1 is MNHEY and CDR2 is SMNVEV (reference sequence). Trimming cost V 5 bases and J 2 bases, with 15 bases left between them. CDR3 DNA: TGTGCCAGCAGTCCGATTGGACAGTTTCAAGAGACCCAGTACTTC. This translates into CASSPIGQFQETQYF.

The chain uses TRBV19 and TRBJ1-5; 8 bases match TRBD1. The length of the CDR3 is 14 residues. CDR1 is LNHDA, CDR2 SQIVND, per germline (reference sequence). V shed 4 bases and J 6 bases; nucleotides not matched to a gene: 5. CDR3 nucleotides: TGTGCCAGTAGTAGGCAGGGGGCCGGTCAGCCCCAGCATTTT. Amino acid sequence: CASSRQGAGQPQHF.

The J gene is TRBJ2-7, the V gene TRBV6-1, with 7 bases matching TRBD1. The trim removed 6 bases at V and 3 bases at J, leaving 2 bases unmatched. Per germline, CDR1 MNHNS and CDR2 SASEGT. This CDR3 spans 12 amino acids. The CDR3 sequence is CASRGDSYEQYF. The CDR3 DNA reads as TGTGCCAGCAGGGGGGACAGCTACGAGCAGTACTTC.

In its sample, this clone was seen a few times. The rearrangement joins TRBV19 to TRBJ1-5, with D possibly matching TRBD1 (6 bases). CDR1 and CDR2 from the germline V gene are LNHDA and SQIVND (reference sequence). V shed 7 bases and J shed 7 bases, with 20 bases lying between them. The CDR3 is 15 amino acids. This chain's CDR3 is CASTPQGRTHQPQHF. CDR3 nucleotides: TGTGCCAGTACCCCCCAGGGGCGGACGCACCAGCCCCAGCATTTT.

This clone was seen once. The V call is TRBV5-5, the J call TRBJ2-3; 11 bases align to TRBD2. V was clipped by 5 bases and J by 4 bases; unmatched bases: 6. Germline lookup yields CDR1 SGHKS and CDR2 YYEKEE (reference sequence). The CDR3 has 15 residues. CDR3 nucleotides: TGTGCCAGCAGTCTTCTAGCGGGAGGCGCAGATACGCAGTATTTT. Translated: CASSLLAGGADTQYF.

This clone was seen just once. The J gene is TRBJ1-1, the V gene TRBV25-1; D is unclear. Trimming removed 1 base at V and 0 bases at J, with 9 bases between. This CDR3 spans 15 amino acids. CDR1 and CDR2 (germline): MGHDK, SYGVNS. CDR3 nucleotide sequence: TGTGCCAGCAGTGAATCAGTGATCATGAACACTGAAGCTTTCTTT. Residues: CASSESVIMNTEAFF.

The CDR3 protein is CASSAQTGNTEAFF. The CDR3 DNA follows: TGTGCCAGCAGCGCCCAGACAGGGAACACTGAAGCTTTCTTT. The chain is built from TRBV9 and TRBJ1-1; a weak D match, TRBD1 (6 bases). Germline CDR1 and CDR2: SGDLS and YYNGEE. Trimming shortened V by 3 bases and J by 1 base, and 10 bases separated the two germline ends. The CDR3 has 14 amino acids. The full variable domain, with the rest looked up from reference TRBV9 and TRBJ1-1, is DSGVTQTPKHLITATGQRVTLRCSPRSGDLSVYWYQQSLDQGLQFLIQYYNGEERAKGNILERFSAQQFPDLHSELNLSSLELGDSALYFCASSAQTGNTEAFFGQGTRLTVV.

This chain connects TRBV18 to TRBJ2-6; tentative D call: TRBD1 (6 bases). This CDR3 spans 16 amino acids. V lost 2 bases and J lost 0, with 8 bases in between. Germline V lookup: CDR1 KGHSH, CDR2 LQKENI. In DNA, the CDR3 is TGTGCCAGCTCACCAACAGGGTACTCTGGGGCCAACGTCCTGACTTTC. Translation gives CASSPTGYSGANVLTF.

In DNA form, the CDR3 reads TGTGCCAGCAGTTCAATGACACAAAACACCGGGGAGCTGTTTTTT. Protein sequence: CASSSMTQNTGELFF. The chain uses TRBV28 and TRBJ2-2; D remains unclear. V was shortened by 4 bases and J by 2 bases, with 11 bases between the two germline ends. The germline V gene encodes CDR1 MDHEN and CDR2 SYDVKM. The CDR3 consists of 15 residues.

This chain connects TRBV11-2 to TRBJ2-3, with no clear D. The CDR3 length is 13 residues. Germline values: CDR1 SGHAT, CDR2 FQNNGV. With 0 bases removed from V and 5 bases from J, the gap between germline ends came to 6 bases. DNA of the CDR3: TGTGCCAGCAGCTTAGATCAGGTAGATACGCAGTATTTT. This codes for CASSLDQVDTQYF.

This clone was counted between two and nine times. This rearrangement joins TRBV7-8 to TRBJ2-7; TRBD1 is a possible D gene (6 bases). Germline V gives CDR1 SGHVS, CDR2 FQNEAQ. The V and J ends lost 4 bases and 6 bases respectively, with 16 bases between them. This CDR3 spans 14 amino acids. Here the CDR3 DNA reads TGTGCCAGCAGCTCGGTATCGACAGGTCTCGAGCAGTACTTC. Protein product: CASSSVSTGLEQYF.

This chain connects TRBV19 to TRBJ2-5; possible D gene TRBD2, 5 bases. The germline V gene has CDR1 LNHDA and CDR2 SQIVND (reference sequence). V lost 0 bases and J 4 bases, leaving 9 bases between the germline ends. This CDR3 comprises 14 residues. The chain's CDR3 is CASSIDPAGETQYF. The CDR3, as DNA: TGTGCCAGTAGTATAGATCCCGCGGGAGAGACCCAGTACTTC. The variable domain in full, with the rest retrieved from reference TRBV19 and TRBJ2-5, is DGGITQSPKYLFRKEGQNVTLSCEQNLNHDAMYWYRQDPGQGLRLIYYSQIVNDFQKGDIAEGYSVSREKKESFPLTVTSAQKNPTAFYLCASSIDPAGETQYFGPGTRLLVL.

J is TRBJ2-7 and V is TRBV2, with 11 bases identical to TRBD2. V lost 6 bases to trimming and J lost 6 bases; unmatched junction nucleotides: 10. In germline, CDR1 is SNHLY, CDR2 FYNNEI. The CDR3 is 15 residues long. The CDR3: CASRIPGLAGGEQYF. CDR3 sequence (DNA): TGTGCCAGCAGGATACCGGGGCTAGCGGGAGGCGAGCAGTACTTC.

V is TRBV4-1 and J is TRBJ2-7, with D possibly being TRBD2 (6 bases). Per the germline V gene, CDR1 is MGHRA and CDR2 is YSYEKL. Trimming took off 0 bases at V and 5 bases at J, with 23 bases between the two ends. The CDR3 contains 18 residues. CDR3 sequence: CASSQEVLVSGTGDEQYF. The DNA of the CDR3 is TGCGCCAGCAGCCAAGAAGTGTTAGTCTCCGGGACGGGAGACGAGCAGTACTTC.

The CDR3 here is CASSSPRGSGANVLTF. The CDR3 DNA reads as TGTGCCAGCAGCTCACCTCGGGGCTCTGGGGCCAACGTCCTGACTTTC. The V call is TRBV11-3, the J call TRBJ2-6; D possibly corresponds to TRBD2 (5 bases). V was clipped by 4 bases and J by 0 bases, with 10 bases between them. The length of the CDR3 is 16 residues. CDR1 is SGHNT, CDR2 YENEEA, per germline.

The chain is built from TRBV7-2 and TRBJ2-2; D unclear. The germline V gene has CDR1 SGHTA and CDR2 FQGNSA. With 3 bases removed from V and 3 bases from J, the gap between germline ends came to 5 bases. The CDR3 is 13 residues long. CDR3 sequence reads: CASSLGHTGELFF. The CDR3 bases are TGTGCCAGCAGCTTGGGCCACACCGGGGAGCTGTTTTTT.

This clone was detected only once. V usage is TRBV4-2 and J usage is TRBJ2-6; 7 positions match TRBD1. V shed 0 bases, J shed 1 base, and the junction held 9 bases outside the gene matches. The CDR3 totals 19 residues. Germline CDR1 LGHNA, CDR2 YNFKEQ. CDR3 amino acids: CASSQEAQGVMSGANVLTF. The CDR3 DNA is TGTGCCAGCAGCCAAGAGGCCCAGGGGGTGATGTCTGGGGCCAACGTCCTGACTTTC.

The genes are TRBV19 and TRBJ2-3, with TRBD1 matching over 9 bases. The germline V gene has CDR1 LNHDA and CDR2 SQIVND (reference sequence). The CDR3 covers 15 residues. With V trimmed by 9 bases and J by 5 bases, 12 bases remained unmatched. DNA for the CDR3: TGTGCCAGCGCTACTTCCGGGACAGGGAGAGATACGCAGTATTTT. Translation gives CASATSGTGRDTQYF.

The chain has TRBV6-4 and TRBJ1-2, with TRBD1 as a possible D gene (5 bases). V was shortened by 4 bases and J by 4 bases, with 13 bases between the two germline ends. Germline V gives CDR1 MRHNA, CDR2 SNTAGT. There are 14 residues in the CDR3. CDR3 nucleotides: TGTGCCAGCAGTGCTGACAGTTACCCCTATGGCTACACCTTC. Translation: CASSADSYPYGYTF.

The chain carries TRBV23-1 and TRBJ2-1; 7 bases agree with TRBD2. TRBV23-1 is identified as an open reading frame with a role that is uncertain. The length of the CDR3 is 19 residues. Trimming cost V 4 bases and J 5 bases; bases outside gene matches: 20. In DNA form, the CDR3 reads TGCGCCAGCAGTCGCATATCATTCCGGGGCGGGAGTAACGACAATGAGCAGTTCTTC. This encodes CASSRISFRGGSNDNEQFF.

V gene TRBV29-1 combines with J gene TRBJ2-1, with a tentative D call TRBD2 (7 bases). The CDR3 length is 19 residues. Trimming shortened V by 7 bases and J by 6 bases, and 34 bases separated the two germline ends. Germline CDR1 SQVTM, CDR2 ANQGSEA. CDR3 amino acids: CSGSPVGPRRGGELNEQFF. Here the CDR3 DNA reads TGCAGCGGATCACCGGTTGGACCTAGGAGGGGGGGAGAACTCAATGAGCAGTTCTTC.

V usage is TRBV30 and J usage is TRBJ2-1, with 10 bases matching TRBD1. Germline CDR1 is GTSNPN and CDR2 is SVGIG (reference sequence). V lost 4 bases to trimming and J lost 7 bases; unmatched junction nucleotides: 7. The CDR3 totals 14 residues. CDR3 in DNA: TGTGCCTGGACAGGACAGGGGGTGGGTAATGAGCAGTTCTTC. It specifies CAWTGQGVGNEQFF.

This clone appeared a few times. This rearrangement joins TRBV28 to TRBJ1-2; no definite D call. The CDR3 runs to 13 residues. CDR1 is MDHEN, CDR2 SYDVKM, per germline. The V end was cut by 4 bases, the J end by 7 bases, with 13 bases between. CDR3 sequence: CASSSRRSGGYTF. CDR3 bases: TGTGCCAGCAGTTCTCGGAGATCGGGTGGCTACACCTTC.

The chain couples TRBV7-2 to TRBJ1-1; TRBD1 agrees at 7 bases. Germline loops: CDR1 SGHTA, CDR2 FQGNSA. The CDR3 extends over 15 amino acids. V dropped 1 base and J dropped 4; count of bases not matched to a gene: 6. The CDR3 loop is CASSLGEGGLTEAFF. In nucleotides, the CDR3 is TGTGCCAGCAGCTTAGGAGAAGGGGGCCTCACTGAAGCTTTCTTT.

The CDR3 region is CASSLARAGAKEQYF. The CDR3 DNA is TGTGCCAGCAGCTTGGCTCGAGCGGGAGCTAAAGAGCAGTACTTC. The chain joins TRBV5-4 to TRBJ2-7, with 8 bases lining up with TRBD2. The J segment lost 7 bases and the V segment lost 0 bases, leaving 9 bases of the junction unmatched. Per the germline V gene, CDR1 is SGHNT and CDR2 is YYREEE (reference sequence). CDR3 size: 15 residues.

This clone was detected a few times. The CDR3, as DNA: TGTGCCAGCAGCTTGGATGGAGAGTCTGGAAACACCATATATTTT. Protein: CASSLDGESGNTIYF. The chain links TRBV5-8 to TRBJ1-3, with D unresolved. Trimming left V 0 bases short and J 1 base short, with 8 bases between. Germline V lookup: CDR1 SGHTS, CDR2 YDEGEE. CDR3 size: 15 residues.

This chain joins TRBV4-2 and TRBJ1-2; 8 bases match TRBD1. Germline assignment: CDR1 LGHNA and CDR2 YNFKEQ. Unmatched junction bases numbered 11, after V lost 0 bases and J lost 11 bases. The CDR3 covers 15 residues. In nucleotides, the CDR3 is TGTGCCAGCAGCCAAGATTTACTCCCGACAGGGGCTTACACCTTC. Encoded protein: CASSQDLLPTGAYTF.

The chain combines TRBV19 with TRBJ2-4, with a weak D call TRBD2 (6 bases). CDR1 is LNHDA, CDR2 SQIVND, per germline (reference sequence). Between the trimmed V and J ends, which lost 1 base and 9 bases, there was a span of 10 bases. The length of the CDR3 is 13 residues. This chain's CDR3 is CASSIVEGSIQYF. CDR3 DNA: TGTGCCAGTAGTATAGTGGAGGGTAGCATTCAGTACTTC.

The chain combines TRBV19 with TRBJ2-3; D is perhaps TRBD2 (6 bases). V was shortened by 2 bases and J by 9 bases, with 12 bases between the two germline ends. The germline V gene encodes CDR1 LNHDA and CDR2 SQIVND (reference sequence). The CDR3 runs 13 residues. DNA for the CDR3: TGTGCCAGTAGTATATTTCTGGAGGGGACGCAGTATTTT. Its translation: CASSIFLEGTQYF. Filled out from reference TRBV19 and TRBJ2-3, the complete variable domain reads DGGITQSPKYLFRKEGQNVTLSCEQNLNHDAMYWYRQDPGQGLRLIYYSQIVNDFQKGDIAEGYSVSREKKESFPLTVTSAQKNPTAFYLCASSIFLEGTQYFGPGTRLTVL.